The clone carrying this TCR beta chain has more than one count but fewer than ten. Its specificity is not known. The data are from a study of CD8+ T cells in alopecia areata. Findings and caveats of the study: Scalp sequencing captures resident alphabeta T cells of normal skin too.

Germline CDR1 reads DFQATT; CDR2 reads SNEGSKA (reference sequence). The CDR3 has 11 amino acids. Isolated RNA was reverse transcribed into cDNA used as the sequencing template. TCRdb's copy holds only in-frame clones and misses some; the assay was immunoSEQ multiplex PCR. This sample has around 210,000 clones, with about 64% found just once. Treatment defined: oral pan-JAK inhibitor, 5-10 mg twice daily. The chain has TRBV20-1 and TRBJ1-2; perhaps TRBD1 as D (6 bases). The TCR was taken from a human donor with alopecia areata. This specimen consisted of CD4+ T cells sorted from blood, obtained at week 4, from a patient treated with tofacitinib. The CDR3 DNA reads as TGCGCGGGACACTTAAACTATGGCTACACCTTC. This codes for CAGHLNYGYTF.